This T cell receptor beta chain emerged from a study of blood T cell repertoires in COVID-19. Study context: PBMCs, B-cell-depleted T cells, or T cells provided the cDNA or gDNA that made up the material.

Everyone who took part was roughly 18 to 89 years old, and they came from some 23 US areas. Germline CDR1 LNHDA, CDR2 SQIVND (reference sequence). Trimming left V 5 bases short and J 10 bases short, with 14 bases between. CDR3 length: 12 amino acids. This clone was picked up a small number of times. As processed by the authors: Reference gene primer amplification in the assay estimated nucleated cell counts. This table comes from immunoSEQ multiplex PCR, and its TCRdb copy is limited to in-frame clones, with some not included. V, J and clone size reflect that table, while D and trimming were determined from the DNA. This repertoire shows 200,000 or so clones, 80% to 90% found once; its top ten account for 3% to 4%.

The source material was PBMCs or T cells enriched from blood (not recorded which). The chain recombines TRBV19 with TRBJ1-2; TRBD1 might be the D (5 bases). The origin of this receptor is a woman aged 25 to 45 who had been exposed to COVID-19. The CDR3 is CASSDSIGVYTF. Written as DNA, the CDR3 is TGTGCCAGTAGTGACAGCATTGGCGTCTACACCTTC.